This T cell receptor beta chain is from a study of blood T cells in healthy people across ages. About this clonotype itself: The antigen is unknown.

Study-level findings and limits: While age rose, TCR beta diversity per million T cells dropped in a roughly linear way.

It was approximately 10 milliliters of peripheral blood that were drawn from each donor. Germline V gene data show CDR1 as SEHNR and CDR2 as FQNEAQ (reference sequence). This CDR3 comprises 15 residues. After removal of 5 bases from V and 4 bases from J, the junction contained 9 bases not matched to a gene. It was with a sample-barcoded 5' primer and a J-beta primer mix that a second PCR of about 6 to 12 cycles was run. A single record per CDR3 protein comes from TCRdb applying MiXCR to the 5' RACE reads. The data hold 1,100,000 or so distinct CDR3 sequences, with more than 40% observed a single time.

V usage is TRBV7-9 and J usage is TRBJ2-5, with 8 bases that match TRBD2. This clonotype originated in an older woman in good health. The sample consisted of blood. The CDR3 DNA sequence: TGTGCCAGCAGCCCACGGGAGGGGGTTGTAGAGACCCAGTACTTC. Encoded protein: CASSPREGVVETQYF.